Following are 7 T cell receptor beta chains from one sample sequenced in a study of T-cell reconstitution after alpha-beta-depleted transplantation in children. The TCRbeta library was prepared with unique molecular identifiers. TCRdb reprocessed the PCR reads via MiXCR and lists one record per CDR3 protein. The sample has nearly 400,000 distinct CDR3 sequences; 20% are singletons. Sequencing used PBMCs from the stem cell graft donor, obtained from the stem cell graft. These receptor sequences come from a human donor who donated a stem cell graft to a child with acute myeloid leukemia.

This chain connects TRBV20-1 to TRBJ2-5; 9 nucleotides agree with TRBD1. The CDR3 extends over 16 amino acids. V lost 6 bases, J lost 5 bases, and 16 bases stayed unmatched. Germline loops: CDR1 DFQATT, CDR2 SNEGSKA (reference sequence). CDR3 nucleotide sequence: TGCAGTGCCGACCTCTTACAGGGGGCTCCGACGGAGACCCAGTACTTC. Translated: CSADLLQGAPTETQYF.

This clonotype was recorded a few times. This chain connects TRBV10-2 to TRBJ2-3, with 11 bases that match TRBD2. V shed 6 bases, J shed 1 base, and the junction held 0 bases outside the gene matches. The CDR3 is 14 residues long. Looked up from germline, CDR1 is WSHSY and CDR2 is SAAADI. CDR3 sequence: CASRTSGGTDTQYF. The DNA of the CDR3 is TGCGCCAGCAGGACTAGCGGGGGCACAGATACGCAGTATTTT.

This clonotype was seen ten or more times. This chain uses TRBV20-1 with TRBJ2-1, with unresolved D. With 3 bases removed from V and 4 bases from J, the gap between germline ends came to 4 bases. Germline CDR1 and CDR2: DFQATT and SNEGSKA (reference sequence). The CDR3 contains 11 residues. The CDR3 loop is CSASQYNEQFF. DNA for the CDR3: TGCAGTGCTAGCCAGTACAATGAGCAGTTCTTC.

The table lists this clonotype with a few counts. CDR3 DNA: TGTGCCAGCAGTTTCGGGACTAGCGGTCTCTCCTACGAGCAGTACTTC. It yields the protein CASSFGTSGLSYEQYF. The rearrangement uses TRBV28 and TRBJ2-7; the match to TRBD2 covers 11 bases. The CDR3 sequence is 16 residues long. V shed 3 bases and J 0 bases; nucleotides not matched to a gene: 4. Germline CDR1 MDHEN, CDR2 SYDVKM.

The chain employs TRBV4-1 and TRBJ2-5; D not resolved. With 0 bases removed from V and 0 bases from J, the gap between germline ends came to 5 bases. CDR3 size: 14 residues. Looked up from germline, CDR1 is MGHRA and CDR2 is YSYEKL. CDR3 coding DNA: TGCGCCAGCAGCCAAGAATGGTACCAAGAGACCCAGTACTTC. Amino acids: CASSQEWYQETQYF.

The chain couples TRBV7-9 to TRBJ2-7; 8 bases fit TRBD2. CDR1 is SEHNR and CDR2 is FQNEAQ in the germline V gene (reference sequence). This CDR3 comprises 16 residues. V shed 6 bases, J shed 2 bases, and the junction held 12 bases outside the gene matches. CDR3 in DNA: TGTGCCAGCAGTACCCGGACTAGCCGTCACCCCTACGAGCAGTACTTC. Protein: CASSTRTSRHPYEQYF.

V usage is TRBV15 and J usage is TRBJ2-1; D possibly corresponds to TRBD2 (8 bases). The CDR3 runs 17 residues. From germline, CDR1 is LNHNV and CDR2 YYDKDF (reference sequence). The V end was cut by 3 bases, the J end by 8 bases, with 23 bases between. In DNA form, the CDR3 reads TGTGCCACCAGCAGGGGACTAGGGGGCCAAATCACATATGAGCAGTTCTTC. Amino acids: CATSRGLGGQITYEQFF.